This TCR beta chain was retrieved from a study of blood T cell repertoires in COVID-19. Study in general: Specimens from acute and convalescent COVID-19 originated in the United States, Italy and Spain.

This CDR3 comprises 13 residues. Germline V gene data show CDR1 as KGHSH and CDR2 as LQKENI. Trimming cost V 8 bases and J 3 bases, with 11 bases left between them. Original processing methods: It was from reference gene primer amplification that nucleated cell counts were estimated. The assay was immunoSEQ multiplex PCR, and TCRdb's table has in-frame clones only and misses some. Clonal size and the V and J genes are those of that table, whereas D and trimming came from the DNA. Here the sample spans 99,000 or so clones, around 88% being singletons. Material: peripheral blood. This rearrangement joins TRBV18 to TRBJ1-5; a weak D match, TRBD1 (5 bases). The clonotype comes from a man aged 45-65 years with COVID-19, enrolled during active disease. Written as DNA, the CDR3 is TGTGCCAGCGGGGGGGGTGACAATCAGCCCCAGCATTTT. This encodes CASGGGDNQPQHF.